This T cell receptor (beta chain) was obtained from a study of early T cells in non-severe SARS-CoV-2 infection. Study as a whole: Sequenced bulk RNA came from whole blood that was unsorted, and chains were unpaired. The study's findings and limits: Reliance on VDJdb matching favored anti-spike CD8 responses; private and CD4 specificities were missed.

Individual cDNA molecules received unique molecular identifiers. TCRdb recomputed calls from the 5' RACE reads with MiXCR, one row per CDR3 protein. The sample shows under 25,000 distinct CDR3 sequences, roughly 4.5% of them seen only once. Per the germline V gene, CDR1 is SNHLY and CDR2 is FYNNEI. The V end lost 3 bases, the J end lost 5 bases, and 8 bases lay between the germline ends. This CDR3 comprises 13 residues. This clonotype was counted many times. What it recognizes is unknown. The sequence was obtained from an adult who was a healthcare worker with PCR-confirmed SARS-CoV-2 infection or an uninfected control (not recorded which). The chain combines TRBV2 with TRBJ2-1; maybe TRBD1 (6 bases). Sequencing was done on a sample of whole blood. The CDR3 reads CASSEDSHNEQFF. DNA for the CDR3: TGTGCCAGCAGTGAGGACAGTCACAATGAGCAGTTCTTC.